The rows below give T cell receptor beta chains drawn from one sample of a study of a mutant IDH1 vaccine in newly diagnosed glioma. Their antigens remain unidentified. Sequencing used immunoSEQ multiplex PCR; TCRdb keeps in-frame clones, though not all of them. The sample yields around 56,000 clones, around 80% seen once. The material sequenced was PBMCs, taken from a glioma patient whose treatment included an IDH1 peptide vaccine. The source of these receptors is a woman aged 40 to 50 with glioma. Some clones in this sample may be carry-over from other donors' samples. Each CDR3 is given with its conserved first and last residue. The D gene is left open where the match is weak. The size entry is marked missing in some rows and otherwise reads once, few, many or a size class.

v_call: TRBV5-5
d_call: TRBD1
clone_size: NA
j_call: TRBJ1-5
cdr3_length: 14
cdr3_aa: CASRTGQYNQPQHF
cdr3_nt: TGTGCCAGCAGGACGGGACAGTATAATCAGCCCCAGCATTTT

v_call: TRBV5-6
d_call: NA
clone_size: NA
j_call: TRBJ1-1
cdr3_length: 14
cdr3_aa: CASQLIGVVTEAFF
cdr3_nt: TGTGCCAGTCAGCTTATAGGGGTGGTCACTGAAGCTTTCTTT

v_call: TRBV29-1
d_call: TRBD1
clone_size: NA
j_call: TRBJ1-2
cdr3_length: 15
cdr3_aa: CSVESRRQGVYGYTF
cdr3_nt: TGCAGCGTTGAAAGTCGGCGACAGGGAGTCTATGGCTACACCTTC

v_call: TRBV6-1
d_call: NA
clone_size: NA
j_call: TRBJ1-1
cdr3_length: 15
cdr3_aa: CASSEDGGLNTEAFF
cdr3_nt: TGTGCCAGCAGTGAAGATGGGGGCTTAAACACTGAAGCTTTCTTT

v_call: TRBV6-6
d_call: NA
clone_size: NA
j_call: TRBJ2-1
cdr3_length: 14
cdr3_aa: CASSLSWQRNEQFF
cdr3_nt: TGTGCCAGCAGTTTATCATGGCAGCGAAATGAGCAGTTCTTC

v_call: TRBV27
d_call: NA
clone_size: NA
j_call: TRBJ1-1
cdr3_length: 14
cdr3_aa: CASSIRQANTEAFF
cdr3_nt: TGTGCCAGCAGCATTAGACAGGCCAACACTGAAGCTTTCTTT

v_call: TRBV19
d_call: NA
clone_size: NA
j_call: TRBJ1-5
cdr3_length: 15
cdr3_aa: CASSTGRGPNQPQHF
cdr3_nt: TGTGCCAGTAGTACCGGACGTGGGCCGAATCAGCCCCAGCATTTT

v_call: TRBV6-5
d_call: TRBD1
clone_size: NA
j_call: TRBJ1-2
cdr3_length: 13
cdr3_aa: CASSSTGNYGYTF
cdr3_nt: TGTGCCAGCAGTTCGACAGGGAACTATGGCTACACCTTC

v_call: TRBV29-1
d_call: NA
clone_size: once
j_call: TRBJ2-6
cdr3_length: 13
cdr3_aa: CSVRTSGANVLTF
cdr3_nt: TGCAGCGTTCGGACCTCTGGGGCCAACGTCCTGACTTTC

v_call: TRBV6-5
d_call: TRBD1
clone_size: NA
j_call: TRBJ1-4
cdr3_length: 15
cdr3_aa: CASSYAGGEWEKLFF
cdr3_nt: TGTGCCAGCAGTTACGCAGGGGGTGAATGGGAAAAACTGTTTTTT

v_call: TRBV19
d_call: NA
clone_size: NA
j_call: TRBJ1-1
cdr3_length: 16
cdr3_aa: CASSPTGIDLRTAAFF
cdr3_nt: TGTGCCAGTAGTCCTACAGGAATCGACTTGCGGACCGCGGCTTTCTTT

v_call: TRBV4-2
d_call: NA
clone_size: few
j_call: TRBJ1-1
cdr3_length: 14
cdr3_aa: CASSPGDRRTEAFF
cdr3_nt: TGTGCCAGCAGCCCGGGGGATCGGCGGACTGAAGCTTTCTTT

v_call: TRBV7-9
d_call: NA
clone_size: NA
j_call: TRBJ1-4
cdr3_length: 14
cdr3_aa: CASSLLGIYEKLFF
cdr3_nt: TGTGCCAGCAGCTTATTGGGGATTTATGAAAAACTGTTTTTT

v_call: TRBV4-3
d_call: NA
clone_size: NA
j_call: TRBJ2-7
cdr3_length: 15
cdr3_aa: CASSQGVGESYEQYF
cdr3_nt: TGCGCCAGCAGCCAAGGCGTCGGGGAGTCCTACGAGCAGTACTTC

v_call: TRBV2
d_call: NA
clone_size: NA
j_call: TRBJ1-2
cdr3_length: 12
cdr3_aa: CASRDSGYGYTF
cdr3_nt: TGTGCCAGCAGGGACAGCGGCTATGGCTACACCTTC

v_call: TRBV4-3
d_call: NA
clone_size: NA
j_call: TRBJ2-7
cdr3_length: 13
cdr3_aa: CASSLTYSYEQYF
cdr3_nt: TGCGCCAGCAGCCTTACTTACTCCTACGAGCAGTACTTC

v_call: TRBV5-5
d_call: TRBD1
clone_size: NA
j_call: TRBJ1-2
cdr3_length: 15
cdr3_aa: CASSIYRGQSYGYTF
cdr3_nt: TGTGCCAGCAGCATTTACAGGGGGCAAAGCTATGGCTACACCTTC

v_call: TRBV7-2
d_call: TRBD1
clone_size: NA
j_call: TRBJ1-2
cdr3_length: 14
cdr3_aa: CASSLGQGTYGYTF
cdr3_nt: TGTGCCAGCAGCTTAGGACAGGGAACCTATGGCTACACCTTC

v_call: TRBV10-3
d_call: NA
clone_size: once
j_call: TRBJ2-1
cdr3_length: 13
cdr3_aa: CAISGGPWNEQFF
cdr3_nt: TGTGCCATCAGCGGGGGACCCTGGAATGAGCAGTTCTTC

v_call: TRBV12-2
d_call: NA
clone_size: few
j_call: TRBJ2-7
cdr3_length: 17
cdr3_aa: CASRLEILGDRDYEQYF
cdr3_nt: TGTGCAAGTCGCTTAGAAATCCTAGGGGACAGGGACTACGAGCAGTACTTC

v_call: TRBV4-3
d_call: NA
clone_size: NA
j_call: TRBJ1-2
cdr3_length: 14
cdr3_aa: CASSQKQNTYGYTF
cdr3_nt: TGCGCCAGCAGCCAGAAACAGAACACCTATGGCTACACCTTC

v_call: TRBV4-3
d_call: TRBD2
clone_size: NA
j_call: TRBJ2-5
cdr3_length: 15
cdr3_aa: CASSQGLANRETQYF
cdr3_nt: TGCGCCAGCAGCCAAGGACTAGCGAATCGGGAGACCCAGTACTTC

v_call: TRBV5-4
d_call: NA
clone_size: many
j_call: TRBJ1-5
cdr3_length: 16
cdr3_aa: CASSLWGQGSNQPQHF
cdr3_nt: TGTGCCAGCAGCTTGTGGGGGCAGGGCAGCAATCAGCCCCAGCATTTT

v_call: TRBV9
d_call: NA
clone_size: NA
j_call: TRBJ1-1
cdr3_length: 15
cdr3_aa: CASSVANQMNTEAFF
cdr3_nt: TGTGCCAGCAGCGTCGCGAACCAGATGAACACTGAAGCTTTCTTT

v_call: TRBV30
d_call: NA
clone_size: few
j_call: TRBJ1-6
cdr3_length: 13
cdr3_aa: CARTWDHNSPLHF
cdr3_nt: TGTGCCCGAACCTGGGACCATAATTCACCCCTCCACTTT

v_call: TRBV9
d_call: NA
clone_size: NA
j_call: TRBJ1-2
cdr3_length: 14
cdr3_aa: CASSMRDIDRGYTF
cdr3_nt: TGTGCCAGCAGCATGCGGGACATAGACAGGGGCTACACCTTC

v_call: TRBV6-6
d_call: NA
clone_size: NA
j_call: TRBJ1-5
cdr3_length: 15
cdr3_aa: CASSRRGRDNQPQHF
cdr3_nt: TGTGCCAGCAGCCGCCGAGGGCGCGATAATCAGCCCCAGCATTTT

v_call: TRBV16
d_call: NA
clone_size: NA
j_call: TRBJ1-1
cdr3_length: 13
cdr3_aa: CASSQWVDTEAFF
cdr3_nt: TGTGCCAGCAGCCAATGGGTCGACACTGAAGCTTTCTTT

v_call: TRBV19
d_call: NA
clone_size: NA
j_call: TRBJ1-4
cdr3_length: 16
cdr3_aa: CASSIGAGMEGEKLFF
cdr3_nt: TGTGCCAGTAGTATAGGGGCAGGGATGGAGGGTGAAAAACTGTTTTTT

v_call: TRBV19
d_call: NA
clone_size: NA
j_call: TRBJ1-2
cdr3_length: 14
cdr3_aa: CASSKDRLNYGYTF
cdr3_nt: TGTGCCAGTAGCAAGGACAGACTTAACTATGGCTACACCTTC

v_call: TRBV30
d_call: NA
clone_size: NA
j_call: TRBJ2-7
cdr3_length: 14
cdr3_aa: CAWSVSRGPYEQYF
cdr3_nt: TGTGCCTGGAGTGTCTCTAGGGGTCCCTACGAGCAGTACTTC

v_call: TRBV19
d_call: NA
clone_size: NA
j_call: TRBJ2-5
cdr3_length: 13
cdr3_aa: CASSTGLRETQYF
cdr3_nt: TGTGCCAGTAGTACGGGACTCAGAGAGACCCAGTACTTC

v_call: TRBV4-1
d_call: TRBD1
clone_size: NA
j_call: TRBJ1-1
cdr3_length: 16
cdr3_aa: CASSPGQGTRDTEAFF
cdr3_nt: TGCGCCAGCAGCCCCGGACAGGGAACGAGGGACACTGAAGCTTTCTTT

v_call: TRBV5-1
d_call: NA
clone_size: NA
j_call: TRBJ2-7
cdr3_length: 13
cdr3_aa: CASSLDGSYEQYF
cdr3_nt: TGCGCCAGCAGCTTGGACGGATCCTACGAGCAGTACTTC

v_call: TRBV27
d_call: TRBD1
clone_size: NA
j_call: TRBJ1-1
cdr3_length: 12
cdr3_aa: CASSFFGQEGFF
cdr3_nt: TGTGCCAGCAGTTTTTTTGGACAGGAGGGTTTCTTT

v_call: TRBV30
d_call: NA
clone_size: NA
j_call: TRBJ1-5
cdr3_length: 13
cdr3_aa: CAWSDRLRQPQHF
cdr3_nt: TGTGCCTGGAGTGATAGGCTACGGCAGCCCCAGCATTTT

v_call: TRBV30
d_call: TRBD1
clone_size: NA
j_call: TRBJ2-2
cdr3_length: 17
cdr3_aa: CAWSVLGGQARPGELFF
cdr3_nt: TGTGCCTGGAGTGTACTAGGGGGACAGGCAAGGCCCGGGGAGCTGTTTTTT

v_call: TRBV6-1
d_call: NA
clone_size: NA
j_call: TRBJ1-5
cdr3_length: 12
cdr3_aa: CASSAVGGPQHF
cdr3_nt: TGTGCCAGCAGTGCCGTAGGGGGGCCCCAGCATTTT

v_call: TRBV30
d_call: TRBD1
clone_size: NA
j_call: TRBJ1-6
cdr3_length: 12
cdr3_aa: CAGRGLRSPLHF
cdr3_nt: TGTGCCGGCAGGGGGCTAAGATCACCCCTCCACTTT

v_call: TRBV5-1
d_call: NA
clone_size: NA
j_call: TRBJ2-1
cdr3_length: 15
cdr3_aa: CASSPEAEAYNEQFF
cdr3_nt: TGCGCCAGCAGCCCGGAGGCGGAAGCTTACAATGAGCAGTTCTTC

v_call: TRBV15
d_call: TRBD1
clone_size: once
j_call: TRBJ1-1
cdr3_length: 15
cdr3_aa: CATSGSDRGGTEAFF
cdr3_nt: TGTGCCACCAGCGGCTCCGACAGGGGAGGCACTGAAGCTTTCTTT

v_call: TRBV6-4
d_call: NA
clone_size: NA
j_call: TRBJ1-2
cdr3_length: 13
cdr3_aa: CASSDGVTDGYTF
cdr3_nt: TGTGCCAGCAGTGACGGGGTTACCGATGGCTACACCTTC

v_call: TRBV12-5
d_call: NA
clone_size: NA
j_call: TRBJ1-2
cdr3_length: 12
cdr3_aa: CASSIPGVGYTF
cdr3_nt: TGTGCTAGTTCCATCCCAGGGGTTGGCTACACCTTC

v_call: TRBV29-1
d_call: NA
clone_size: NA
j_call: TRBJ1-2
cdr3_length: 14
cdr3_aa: CSVRGPGSYYGYTF
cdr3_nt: TGCAGCGTTCGGGGACCCGGGTCTTACTATGGCTACACCTTC

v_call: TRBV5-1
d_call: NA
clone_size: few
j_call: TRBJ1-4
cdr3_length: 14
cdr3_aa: CASSFGLTNEKLFF
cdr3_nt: TGCGCCAGCAGCTTCGGCTTAACTAATGAAAAACTGTTTTTT

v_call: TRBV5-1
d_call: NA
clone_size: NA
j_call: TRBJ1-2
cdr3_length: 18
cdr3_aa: CASSSTNRGTILNYGYTF
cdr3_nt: TGCGCCAGCAGTTCAACTAATAGGGGCACCATCCTTAACTATGGCTACACCTTC

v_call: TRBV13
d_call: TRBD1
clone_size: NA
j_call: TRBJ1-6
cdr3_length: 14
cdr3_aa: CASSFGQGRAPLHF
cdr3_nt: TGTGCCAGCAGCTTCGGACAGGGGAGGGCACCCCTCCACTTT

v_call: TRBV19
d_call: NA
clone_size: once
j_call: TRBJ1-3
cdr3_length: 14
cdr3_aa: CASSRQNSGNTIYF
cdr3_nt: TGTGCCAGTAGCCGACAGAACTCTGGAAACACCATATATTTT

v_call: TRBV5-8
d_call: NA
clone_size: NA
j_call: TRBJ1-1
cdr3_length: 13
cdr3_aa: CASSPEGGVRAFF
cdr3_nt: TGTGCCAGCAGCCCGGAGGGGGGTGTACGGGCTTTCTTT

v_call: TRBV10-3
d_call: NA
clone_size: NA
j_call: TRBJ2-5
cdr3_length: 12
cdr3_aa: CAISELGETQYF
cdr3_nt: TGTGCCATCAGTGAGCTAGGGGAGACCCAGTACTTC

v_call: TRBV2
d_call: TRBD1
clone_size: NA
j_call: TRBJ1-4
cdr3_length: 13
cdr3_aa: CASSGTGNEKLFF
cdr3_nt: TGTGCCAGCAGTGGGACAGGGAATGAAAAACTGTTTTTT

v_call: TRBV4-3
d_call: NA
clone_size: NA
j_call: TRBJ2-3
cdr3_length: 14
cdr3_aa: CASSQDPGDRRQYF
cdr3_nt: TGCGCCAGCAGCCAAGATCCGGGAGATCGGAGGCAGTATTTT

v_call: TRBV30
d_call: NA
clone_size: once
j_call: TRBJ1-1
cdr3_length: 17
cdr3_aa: CAWSYRGSGTMNTEAFF
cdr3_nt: TGTGCCTGGAGTTATAGGGGCTCGGGCACCATGAACACTGAAGCTTTCTTT